This T cell receptor (beta chain) originates from a study of blood T cell repertoires in COVID-19 (dated by TCRdb to the early 2020s). With respect to the entire study: The collaborator samples originated in the United States, Italy and Spain and spanned the acute and convalescent phases of COVID-19. The dataset comprised deeply sampled blood TCRbeta repertoires from subjects exposed to, actively infected with, or recovered from COVID-19. Sample metadata almost always included a de-identified subject ID, COVID-19 status, age in years and sex. The repertoires were released in a freely available public database meant as a resource for research on the immune response to SARS-CoV-2. The material from the prospective study consisted of cDNA or gDNA derived from T cells, B-cell-depleted T cells, or PBMCs. The samples were drawn from two sources: the first 160 participants of the ongoing ImmuneRACE study, and over 950 subjects contributed by 6 global collaborators. HLA class I and class II types, where available, came from metadata supplied by the sample provider rather than from assay-based typing.

Turning to this clone: Its antigen is unknown. Base qualities are not at hand, and no much larger clone is one base apart.

General conclusions and limits of the study: How much clinical and demographic metadata was included differed by source and by participant, and the metadata was provided uncurated.

Including cysteine and phenylalanine, the CDR3 has 17 amino acids. This entry keeps only the CDR3 DNA: 51 bases, framed from base 1. According to the germline V gene, CDR1 reads MNHEY and CDR2 reads SVGEGT. V loses 4 bases of germline sequence and J loses 1 base, and the interval between the two ends is 20 bases. TCRbeta CDR3 regions were amplified from genomic DNA using the immunoSEQ Assay, a bias-controlled multiplex PCR. As for the original processing: Within the assay, amplification of reference gene primers was used to estimate how many nucleated cells each sample contained. Sequence reads were collapsed and filtered to measure the absolute abundance of every unique TCRbeta CDR3 rearrangement. For each sample, productive Simpson clonality was calculated as the square root of Simpson's diversity index across productive rearrangements. Held by TCRdb, this immuneACCESS table contains in-frame sequences only and omits some clones. Under half of the omission traces to an unresolved V gene where checked; the cause of the rest is unknown. V and J calls and clone size are as listed in that table; D and trimming were resolved from the DNA. The sample contains hundreds of thousands of clones, about 88% of them found a single time. The top ten hold over 1% of the sample.

The collaborating institutions used their own protocols to collect whole blood in K2EDTA tubes. Collaborator samples were shipped for TCRbeta analysis as frozen whole blood, isolated PBMCs, or DNA extracted from either sample type. The chain employs TRBV6-2 or TRBV6-3 and TRBJ2-7, with the D gene uncertain. Sequenced sample: peripheral blood. This receptor was taken from a man in his 70s with acute or convalescent COVID-19. The encoded CDR3 is CASSSYLPGPSSYEQYF. The sequenced DNA: TGTGCCAGCAGTTCTTATCTACCGGGTCCCTCGTCCTACGAGCAGTACTTC.